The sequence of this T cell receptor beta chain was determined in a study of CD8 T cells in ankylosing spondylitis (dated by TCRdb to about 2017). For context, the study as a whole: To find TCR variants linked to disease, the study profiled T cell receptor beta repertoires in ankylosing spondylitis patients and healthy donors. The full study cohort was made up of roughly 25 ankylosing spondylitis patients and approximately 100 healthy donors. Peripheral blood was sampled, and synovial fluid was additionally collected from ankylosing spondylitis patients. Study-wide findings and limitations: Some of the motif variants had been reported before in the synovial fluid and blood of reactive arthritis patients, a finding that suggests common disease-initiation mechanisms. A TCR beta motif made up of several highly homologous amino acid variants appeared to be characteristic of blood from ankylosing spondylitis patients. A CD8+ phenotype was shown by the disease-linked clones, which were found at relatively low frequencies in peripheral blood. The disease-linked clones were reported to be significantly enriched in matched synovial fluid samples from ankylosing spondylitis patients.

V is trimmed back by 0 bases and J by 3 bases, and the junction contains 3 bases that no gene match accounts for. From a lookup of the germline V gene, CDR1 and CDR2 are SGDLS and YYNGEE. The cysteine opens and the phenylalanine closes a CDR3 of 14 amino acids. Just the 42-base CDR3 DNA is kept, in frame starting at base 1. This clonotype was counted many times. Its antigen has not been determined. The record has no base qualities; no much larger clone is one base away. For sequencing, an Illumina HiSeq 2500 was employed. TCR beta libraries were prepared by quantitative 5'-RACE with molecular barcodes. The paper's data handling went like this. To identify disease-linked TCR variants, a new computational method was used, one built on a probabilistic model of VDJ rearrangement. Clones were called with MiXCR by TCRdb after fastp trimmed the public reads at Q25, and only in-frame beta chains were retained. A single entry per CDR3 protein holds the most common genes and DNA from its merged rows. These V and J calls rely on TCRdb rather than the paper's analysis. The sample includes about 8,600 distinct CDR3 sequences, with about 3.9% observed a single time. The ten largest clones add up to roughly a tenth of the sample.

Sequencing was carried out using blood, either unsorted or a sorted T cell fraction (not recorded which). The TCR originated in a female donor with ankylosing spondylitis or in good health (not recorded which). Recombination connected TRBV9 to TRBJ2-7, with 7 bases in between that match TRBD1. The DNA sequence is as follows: TGTGCCAGCAGCGTAGTTCCAGGGGGCTACGAGCAGTACTTC. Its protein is CASSVVPGGYEQYF.